The 23 T cell receptor beta chains in this list originate from one sample, sequenced in a study of naive and memory T cell subsets. Both TRBC1 and TRBC2 were covered by a beta constant-region primer of two equimolar oligonucleotides. One entry per CDR3 protein results from TCRdb running MiXCR on the UMI-ligation and nested PCR reads. The table shows some 150,000 distinct CDR3 sequences, with about 17% occurring only once. Sequencing was done on a sample of naive CD4+ T cells from blood. Receptor source: a human donor in good health.

This clonotype showed up just a few times. The V call is TRBV18, the J call TRBJ1-5; the match to TRBD1 covers 7 bases. The CDR3 spans 16 residues. Germline values: CDR1 KGHSH, CDR2 LQKENI. V shed 4 bases, J shed 0 bases, and the junction held 6 bases outside the gene matches. CDR3 region: CASSQQTGNSNQPQHF. Here the CDR3 DNA reads TGTGCCAGCTCACAACAGACAGGGAATAGCAATCAGCCCCAGCATTTT.

This rearrangement joins TRBV28 to TRBJ2-1, with 7 nucleotides matching TRBD1. In germline, CDR1 is MDHEN, CDR2 SYDVKM. J was trimmed by 12 bases and V by 5 bases; bases with no gene match: 4. The CDR3 has 11 residues. The CDR3 is CASSDRVAQFF. CDR3 sequence (DNA): TGTGCCAGCAGTGACAGGGTTGCGCAGTTCTTC.

This clonotype was picked up a small number of times. This chain connects TRBV19 to TRBJ2-1, with D perhaps matching TRBD1 or TRBD2 (6 bases each). The V and J ends lost 8 bases and 12 bases respectively, with 26 bases between them. CDR3 length equals 15 residues. Per germline, CDR1 LNHDA and CDR2 SQIVND (reference sequence). This CDR3 is CASWPTVGGPSGQFF. The CDR3 DNA is TGTGCCAGTTGGCCCACTGTTGGGGGGCCCTCGGGGCAGTTCTTC. The full variable domain, with the rest looked up from reference TRBV19 and TRBJ2-1, is DGGITQSPKYLFRKEGQNVTLSCEQNLNHDAMYWYRQDPGQGLRLIYYSQIVNDFQKGDIAEGYSVSREKKESFPLTVTSAQKNPTAFYLCASWPTVGGPSGQFFGPGTRLTVL.

The genes are TRBV3-1 and TRBJ2-3; D could derive from TRBD1 or TRBD2 (5 bases each). Between the trimmed V and J ends, which lost 2 bases and 6 bases, there was a span of 18 bases. The CDR3 has 16 amino acids. The germline V gene has CDR1 LGHDT and CDR2 YNNKEL (reference sequence). The CDR3 loop reads CASSQSEGPPGDTQYF. The CDR3 DNA reads as TGTGCCAGCAGCCAATCTGAGGGACCGCCTGGGGATACGCAGTATTTT.

V usage is TRBV27 and J usage is TRBJ1-2; 8 bases are shared with TRBD1. Per the germline V gene, CDR1 is MNHEY and CDR2 is SMNVEV (reference sequence). The CDR3 loop spans 13 amino acids. The J segment lost 7 bases and the V segment lost 6 bases, leaving 7 bases of the junction unmatched. This CDR3 reads CASRVQGGSGYTF. The CDR3 DNA sequence: TGTGCCAGCAGGGTACAGGGGGGTTCTGGCTACACCTTC.

This clonotype has only a few counts. The chain joins TRBV7-2 to TRBJ1-5, with 7 bases aligning to TRBD1. CDR1 is SGHTA, CDR2 FQGNSA, per germline. The CDR3 consists of 14 residues. The V segment lost 4 bases and the J segment 5 bases; nucleotides outside the gene matches: 5. DNA of the CDR3: TGTGCCAGCAGCTCCACAGGGGAGTATCAGCCCCAGCATTTT. Its protein product is CASSSTGEYQPQHF.

In this sample, this clonotype turned up a few times. This chain links TRBV6-9 with TRBJ1-2, with a tentative D call TRBD1 (6 bases). Per the germline V gene, CDR1 is MNHGY and CDR2 is SVAAGI. The CDR3 length is 15 residues. V dropped 3 bases and J dropped 0 bases, with 11 bases sitting between them. The CDR3 is CASSYKTGTNYGYTF. In nucleotides, the CDR3 is TGTGCCAGCAGTTACAAGACAGGAACTAACTATGGCTACACCTTC.

In this sample, this clonotype turned up many times. The chain recombines TRBV2 with TRBJ2-3, with 11 positions matching TRBD2. J lost 4 bases, V lost 3 bases, and 3 bases had no gene match. Looked up from germline, CDR1 is SNHLY and CDR2 is FYNNEI. This CDR3 has 15 residues. This chain's CDR3 is CASSESLAGADTQYF. For the CDR3, the DNA is TGTGCCAGCAGTGAGTCACTAGCGGGAGCAGATACGCAGTATTTT.

This clonotype was seen a handful of times. V gene TRBV5-6 combines with J gene TRBJ2-5; TRBD2 agrees at 11 bases. V shed 0 bases, J shed 0 bases, and the junction held 7 bases outside the gene matches. Germline V lookup: CDR1 SGHDT, CDR2 YYEEEE. The CDR3 extends over 18 amino acids. In DNA form, the CDR3 reads TGTGCCAGCAGCTTGGTTTCTAGCGGGAGGTTCTACCAAGAGACCCAGTACTTC. Residues: CASSLVSSGRFYQETQYF. The full variable domain, completed using reference TRBV5-6 and TRBJ2-5, is DAGVTQSPTHLIKTRGQQVTLRCSPKSGHDTVSWYQQALGQGPQFIFQYYEEEERQRGNFPDRFSGHQFPNYSSELNVNALLLGDSALYLCASSLVSSGRFYQETQYFGPGTRLLVL.

This clonotype was counted only a few times. CDR3 in amino acids: CATSESSYEQYF. In nucleotides, the CDR3 is TGTGCCACCAGTGAAAGCTCCTACGAGCAGTACTTC. The V call is TRBV24-1, the J call TRBJ2-7; D ambiguous. V gave up 4 bases and J gave up 0 bases, with 3 bases separating them. The length of the CDR3 is 12 residues. Germline values: CDR1 KGHDR, CDR2 SFDVKD.

This clonotype has just a few counts. The V and J genes are TRBV20-1 and TRBJ2-7, with 7 bases aligning to TRBD2. Germline values: CDR1 DFQATT, CDR2 SNEGSKA (reference sequence). With 3 bases clipped from V and 1 base from J, the junction kept 9 bases outside the gene matches. This CDR3 has 15 residues. This CDR3 is CSASIAGVRSYEQYF. The CDR3 DNA follows: TGCAGTGCTAGTATCGCGGGAGTTAGGTCCTACGAGCAGTACTTC.

There are a few counts of this clonotype. The rearrangement links TRBV28 to TRBJ2-7, with 7 bases matching TRBD2. The CDR3 covers 15 residues. Germline lookup yields CDR1 MDHEN and CDR2 SYDVKM. J lost 0 bases, V lost 6 bases, and 8 bases had no gene match. The CDR3 bases are TGTGCCAGCAGCAAAACTAGCGCCCGCTCCTACGAGCAGTACTTC. Translated: CASSKTSARSYEQYF.

In its sample, this clonotype was seen a few times. V usage is TRBV12-3 or TRBV12-4 and J usage is TRBJ1-4, with D possibly TRBD1 on 5 matching bases. V lost 6 bases and J 5 bases, leaving 19 bases between the germline ends. The CDR3 totals 16 residues. CDR3 amino acids: CASSPSRGLRNEKLFF. The CDR3 DNA sequence: TGTGCCAGCAGCCCTTCCCGGGGACTGAGAAATGAAAAACTGTTTTTT.

This clonotype was recorded a few times. V gene TRBV28 combines with J gene TRBJ2-7; the match to TRBD1 covers 8 bases. The CDR3 is made up of 15 amino acids. Trimming cost V 4 bases and J 4 bases; bases outside gene matches: 9. Germline lookup yields CDR1 MDHEN and CDR2 SYDVKM. The CDR3 sequence: CASSSGQGWAYEQYF. As DNA, the CDR3 is TGTGCCAGCAGTTCTGGACAGGGATGGGCGTACGAGCAGTACTTC.

The rearrangement uses TRBV2 and TRBJ1-5, with TRBD1 matching 10 bases. The germline gives CDR1 SNHLY, CDR2 FYNNEI. The length of the CDR3 is 17 residues. J was trimmed by 0 bases and V by 3 bases; bases with no gene match: 5. The CDR3 region is CASSETGGAYSNQPQHF. The CDR3 nucleotides are TGTGCCAGCAGTGAGACAGGGGGCGCCTATAGCAATCAGCCCCAGCATTTT.

The V gene is TRBV28, the J gene TRBJ2-7; TRBD1 aligns across 8 bases. Trimming removed 6 bases from V and 2 bases from J; junction bases left unmatched: 6. This CDR3 contains 14 residues. The germline gives CDR1 MDHEN, CDR2 SYDVKM. The CDR3 loop is CASSRRDRPYEQYF. CDR3 bases: TGTGCCAGCAGCCGCCGGGACAGGCCCTACGAGCAGTACTTC.

This clonotype was recorded at least ten times. V usage is TRBV6-6 and J usage is TRBJ2-3; 11 nucleotides agree with TRBD2. CDR3 length equals 15 residues. V dropped 5 bases and J dropped 1; count of bases not matched to a gene: 2. The germline CDR1 and CDR2 sequences are MNHNY and SVGAGI (reference sequence). For the CDR3, the DNA is TGTGCCAGCAGTCAGACTAGCGGGGGCACAGATACGCAGTATTTT. The encoded protein is CASSQTSGGTDTQYF.

The chain links TRBV29-1 to TRBJ1-1, with 7 bases matching TRBD1. Germline values: CDR1 SQVTM, CDR2 ANQGSEA. Trimming removed 6 bases from V and 0 bases from J; junction bases left unmatched: 10. This CDR3 is 15 amino acids long. For the CDR3, the DNA is TGCAGCGTCCAATACAGGGGACAAGTGAACACTGAAGCTTTCTTT. Amino acids: CSVQYRGQVNTEAFF.

This clonotype turned up a few times. V gene TRBV27 combines with J gene TRBJ2-2; D is perhaps TRBD1 (5 bases). The V gene's germline CDR1 is MNHEY and CDR2 SMNVEV (reference sequence). Trimming removed 5 bases from V and 2 bases from J, with 15 bases in between. The CDR3 is 16 amino acids. The CDR3 is CASSDLGAGNTGELFF. In DNA form, the CDR3 reads TGTGCCAGCAGTGATCTAGGGGCAGGTAACACCGGGGAGCTGTTTTTT.

The V gene is TRBV27, the J gene TRBJ1-1; weak D call: TRBD1 (5 bases). The germline CDR1 and CDR2 sequences are MNHEY and SMNVEV (reference sequence). This CDR3 has 15 residues. Between the trimmed V and J ends, which lost 3 bases and 2 bases, there was a span of 13 bases. CDR3 residues: CASSFRKDINTEAFF. The CDR3 DNA follows: TGTGCCAGCAGTTTCCGGAAGGACATAAACACTGAAGCTTTCTTT.

The chain combines TRBV10-1 with TRBJ1-5; D not certain. Germline V gene lookup returns CDR1 WNHNN and CDR2 SYGVQD (reference sequence). V was clipped by 3 bases and J by 4 bases, with 7 bases between them. This CDR3 comprises 13 residues. CDR3 nucleotide sequence: TGCGCCAGCAGTGAAGTAGGGAATCAGCCCCAGCATTTT. This sequence encodes CASSEVGNQPQHF.

The chain joins TRBV29-1 to TRBJ2-1; D is undetermined. The CDR3 is 13 residues long. Germline V gene sequence: CDR1 SQVTM, CDR2 ANQGSEA. This CDR3 reads CSLSPDSYNEQFF. The CDR3 DNA is TGCAGTCTCTCTCCCGACTCCTACAATGAGCAGTTCTTC.

This sequence joins TRBV18 and TRBJ1-1; 10 bases are a match to TRBD1. The germline V gene encodes CDR1 KGHSH and CDR2 LQKENI. The CDR3 runs 14 residues. Germline trimming cut 5 bases from V and 4 bases from J; bases unmatched to any gene: 4. The DNA of the CDR3 is TGTGCCAGCTCATCGGGACAGGGGAGCACTGAAGCTTTCTTT. This codes for CASSSGQGSTEAFF.